The TCR beta chain described here comes from a study of blood T cell repertoires in COVID-19. Study-level information: Acute and convalescent COVID-19 specimens originated in the United States, Italy and Spain. Sample material is recorded as cDNA or gDNA derived from T cells, B-cell-depleted T cells, or PBMCs.

Original methodology: Using reference gene primer amplification, nucleated cell counts were estimated. Only in-frame clones appear in the TCRdb table, and some are missing; sequencing was by immunoSEQ multiplex PCR. V, J and clone size reflect that table, while D and trimming were determined from the DNA. The data show 95,000 to 110,000 clones, less than 90% seen once. The CDR3 runs 16 residues. Germline CDR1 is ENHRY and CDR2 is SYGVKD. V dropped 6 bases and J dropped 5; count of bases not matched to a gene: 10. The sequence was obtained from a human donor in a cohort sampled during active COVID-19. Sequences were obtained from peripheral blood. The chain has TRBV10-3 and TRBJ2-1; 10 bases are a match to TRBD1. CDR3 loop: CAIRTTRGTGDNEQFF. CDR3 sequence (DNA): TGTGCCATCAGGACGACCCGAGGGACAGGGGACAATGAGCAGTTCTTC.